The 10 T cell receptor beta chains listed next were all sequenced from one sample in a study of early stage breast cancer tumors. This table comes from immunoSEQ multiplex PCR, and its TCRdb copy is limited to in-frame clones, with some not included. The sample lists about 21,000 clones; approximately 80% were seen once. The sequenced material came from blood. The receptors derive from a person between 55 and 69 years old with breast cancer.

This clone was detected a few times. This rearrangement joins TRBV11-2 to TRBJ2-7; TRBD2 aligns across 10 bases. This CDR3 contains 15 residues. With 1 base clipped from V and 2 bases from J, the junction kept 2 bases outside the gene matches. Germline V gene lookup returns CDR1 SGHAT and CDR2 FQNNGV. DNA of the CDR3: TGTGCCAGCAGCTTAGGGACTAGCGGAACCTACGAGCAGTACTTC. Amino acid sequence: CASSLGTSGTYEQYF. Variable domain in full (rest from reference TRBV11-2 and TRBJ2-7): EAGVAQSPRYKIIEKRQSVAFWCNPISGHATLYWYQQILGQGPKLLIQFQNNGVVDDSQLPKDRFSAERLKGVDSTLKIQPAKLEDSAVYLCASSLGTSGTYEQYFGPGTRLTVT.

The gene calls are TRBV6-1 and TRBJ2-7; 8 bases are shared with TRBD1. After removal of 2 bases from V and 4 bases from J, the junction contained 7 bases not matched to a gene. The CDR3 has 15 amino acids. Per germline, CDR1 MNHNS and CDR2 SASEGT. The CDR3 sequence: CASSEPDRVYYEQYF. In DNA form, the CDR3 reads TGTGCCAGCAGTGAACCGGACAGGGTTTATTACGAGCAGTACTTC.

In this sample, this clone turned up once. The chain has TRBV12-5 and TRBJ2-7, with 8 bases identical to TRBD1. V trimming: 5 bases; J trimming: 2 bases; junction bases outside the gene matches: 2. This CDR3 has 13 residues. Germline CDR1 reads LGHNT; CDR2 reads FRNRAP. This CDR3 is CASGRQGTYEQYF. The CDR3 bases are TGTGCTAGTGGTAGACAGGGGACCTACGAGCAGTACTTC.

V and J are TRBV4-2 and TRBJ2-3, with 9 positions matching TRBD1. The V gene's germline CDR1 is LGHNA and CDR2 YNFKEQ. The length of the CDR3 is 19 residues. V lost 1 base, J lost 0 bases, and 11 bases stayed unmatched. CDR3 in amino acids: CASSQAPGQGISSTDTQYF. DNA for the CDR3: TGTGCCAGCAGCCAAGCCCCGGGACAGGGAATTTCTAGCACAGATACGCAGTATTTT.

The chain employs TRBV13 and TRBJ2-2; no firm D call. V was clipped by 2 bases and J by 6 bases, with 10 bases between them. The CDR3 runs 14 residues. Germline CDR1 is PRHDT and CDR2 is FYEKMQ (reference sequence). The CDR3 DNA reads as TGTGCCAGCAGCTTATTTGGCGGCCCCGGGGAGCTGTTTTTT. Translation gives CASSLFGGPGELFF.

The rearrangement links TRBV13 to TRBJ2-7; D call uncertain. Germline CDR1 PRHDT, CDR2 FYEKMQ (reference sequence). The CDR3 has 13 amino acids. Deletions cut 1 base from V and 2 bases from J, with 6 bases between. CDR3 region: CASSLAVAYEQYF. CDR3 coding DNA: TGTGCCAGCAGCTTAGCTGTAGCCTACGAGCAGTACTTC.

This chain links TRBV7-8 with TRBJ2-5, with a weak D call TRBD1 (5 bases). Germline CDR1 is SGHVS and CDR2 is FQNEAQ. The CDR3 runs 15 residues. Trimming left V 4 bases short and J 5 bases short, with 17 bases between. This CDR3 reads CASSSQTHSGETQYF. In nucleotides, the CDR3 is TGTGCCAGCAGCTCACAAACACATTCAGGGGAGACCCAGTACTTC.

The chain is built from TRBV7-2 and TRBJ2-2; 7 bases fit TRBD2. Per germline, CDR1 SGHTA and CDR2 FQGNSA. The ends lost 1 base at V and 7 bases at J; junction bases unmatched: 6. The CDR3 totals 15 residues. CDR3 amino acids: CASSLVGDYSGELFF. The CDR3 DNA reads as TGTGCCAGCAGCTTAGTCGGGGACTACAGCGGGGAGCTGTTTTTT.

Concerning this clone itself: The junction and the germline gene differ at one end; a read error may be behind it. This rearrangement joins TRBV7-7 to TRBJ2-5; 10 nucleotides agree with TRBD1. The CDR3 covers 14 residues. CDR1 and CDR2 from the germline V gene are SSHAT and FNYEAQ (reference sequence). CDR3 sequence (DNA): TGTGCTAGCAGCTCCGGGACAGGGGTGGAGACCCAGTACTTC. Protein product: CASSSGTGVETQYF.

CDR3 amino acids: CASSQKWWANEKLFF. DNA for the CDR3: TGTGCCAGCAGCCAAAAGTGGTGGGCTAATGAAAAACTGTTTTTT. The V and J genes are TRBV4-2 and TRBJ1-4; D gene unclear. There are 15 residues in the CDR3. Trimming pared 2 bases from V and 3 bases from J, leaving 10 bases between. Per the germline V gene, CDR1 is LGHNA and CDR2 is YNFKEQ.